This TCR beta chain was documented in a study of shared clonotypes between healthy human individuals. CDR3 length: 16 residues. Germline CDR1 reads SGHTA; CDR2 reads FQGNSA. V lost 2 bases, J lost 2 bases, and 2 bases stayed unmatched. To note about this clone: Its antigen is as yet unknown.

The study's findings and limits: Against clonotypes common to all four donors, non-shared ones had lower generation probabilities.

In the original analysis: ImmunoSEQ output lacked quality scores and full-length reads, limiting matched filtering. TCRdb keeps only in-frame clones here, not all; method: immunoSEQ multiplex PCR. V and J calls and clone size follow that table, whereas D and trimming were derived from the DNA. The sample includes 2,500,000 or so clones, 93% seen only once; the top ten take about 0.34%. The chain employs TRBV7-2 and TRBJ2-3; the match to TRBD2 covers 12 bases. The clonotype comes from a man between 18 and 29 years old in good health. Some clones in this sample may be carry-over from other donors' samples. Source material: naive CD4+ T cells from PBMCs. Subset described: CD45RA+ positively selected. CDR3 DNA sequence: TGTGCCAGCAGCTTACTAGCGGGAGGGGCCACAGATACGCAGTATTTT. Protein product: CASSLLAGGATDTQYF.